This record looks at one T cell receptor beta chain sequence and its context. V was clipped by 5 bases and J by 3 bases, with 16 bases between them. The CDR3 loop spans 15 amino acids. CDR1 and CDR2 from the germline V gene are SEHNR and FQNEAQ (reference sequence). These data are taken from a study of patients and donors after allogeneic stem cell transplantation. One entry per CDR3 protein results from TCRdb running MiXCR on the RT-PCR reads. The data show about 410,000 distinct CDR3 sequences, roughly 17% seen once. The V call is TRBV7-9, the J call TRBJ1-2; D gene uncertain. The clonotype was recovered from a human donor who was either an allogeneic HSCT recipient or a stem cell or donor lymphocyte infusion donor (not recorded which). It is not recorded whose cells these are; they may come from a transplant donor. Sample: blood, either unsorted or a sorted T cell fraction (not recorded which). Written as DNA, the CDR3 is TGTGCCAGCAGCCCGTCCTGGGAGCCTCACTATGGCTACACCTTC. Residues: CASSPSWEPHYGYTF.